The clone carrying this T cell receptor (beta chain) was seen repeatedly, ten times or more. Multiplex PCR amplified the TCR beta CDR3 region. Its first round ran for approximately 10 cycles with 32 V and 13 J primers. TCRdb independently ran MiXCR on the multiplex PCR reads; one entry per CDR3 protein. The table has tens of thousands of distinct CDR3 sequences, about 30% seen once; the top ten hold approximately 3.9%. These data belong to a study of immune heterogeneity within non-small cell lung tumors. Bulk tumor genomic DNA served as template, at about 600 ng per sample. Primary tumors were biopsied several times each, far apart, intraoperatively. Newly diagnosed with untreated non-small cell lung cancer, the patients underwent curative surgery. Germline V lookup: CDR1 SGHVS, CDR2 FQNEAQ. The CDR3 covers 16 residues. V lost 1 base, J lost 7 bases, and 12 bases stayed unmatched.

The genes are TRBV7-8 and TRBJ1-2; 7 bases fit TRBD1. The specimen sequenced was lung tumor tissue. This clonotype was obtained from a man aged 35-49 years with non-small cell lung cancer. The CDR3 protein is CASSLGPPRDRAGYTF. CDR3 sequence (DNA): TGTGCCAGCAGCTTAGGACCGCCCCGGGACAGAGCTGGCTACACCTTC.